These 17 T cell receptor beta chains share one sample of origin, sequenced in a study of T-cell reconstitution after alpha-beta-depleted transplantation in children. Preparing the TCRbeta library involved the use of unique molecular identifiers. TCRdb processed the PCR reads anew with MiXCR; each CDR3 protein has one entry. The sample has fewer than 550,000 distinct CDR3 sequences, approximately 11% seen once. The sequences come from PBMCs from the stem cell graft donor, collected from the stem cell graft. Source of these receptors: a human donor who donated a stem cell graft to a child with acute myeloid leukemia.

The gene calls are TRBV5-1 and TRBJ1-4; no firm D call. The CDR3 is 15 amino acids. V was cut by 4 bases and J by 0 bases, with 10 bases left in between. Germline V gene sequence: CDR1 SGHRS, CDR2 YFSETQ. DNA for the CDR3: TGCGCCAGCAGCACCGGACGGTCAACTAATGAAAAACTGTTTTTT. Its protein product is CASSTGRSTNEKLFF.

This chain joins TRBV18 and TRBJ2-7, with D unclear. With 1 base removed from V and 2 bases from J, the gap between germline ends came to 9 bases. CDR1 and CDR2 from the germline V gene are KGHSH and LQKENI. The CDR3 runs to 14 residues. The CDR3 here is CASSPLAVPYEQYF. The CDR3 DNA follows: TGTGCCAGCTCACCACTGGCAGTCCCCTACGAGCAGTACTTC.

CDR3 bases: TGTGCCAGCAGTCAACGACGTCTAGCACAAGAGACCCAGTACTTC. Amino acids: CASSQRRLAQETQYF. V usage is TRBV6-2 or TRBV6-3 and J usage is TRBJ2-5; TRBD2 might be the D (5 bases). Trimming left V 5 bases short and J 2 bases short, with 15 bases between. CDR3 length: 15 residues. The germline V gene has CDR1 MNHEY and CDR2 SVGEGT.

The chain employs TRBV7-8 and TRBJ1-5; D not certain. The CDR3 runs 13 residues. V was cut by 2 bases and J by 5 bases, with 7 bases left in between. Per the germline V gene, CDR1 is SGHVS and CDR2 is FQNEAQ. CDR3 sequence (DNA): TGTGCCAGCAGCTTAACAAGGGATCAGCCCCAGCATTTT. This encodes CASSLTRDQPQHF.

This clonotype occurred a few times. V and J are TRBV20-1 and TRBJ1-1; unclear D gene. The CDR3 contains 11 residues. The germline CDR1 and CDR2 sequences are DFQATT and SNEGSKA (reference sequence). V was shortened by 3 bases and J by 6 bases, with 8 bases between the two germline ends. The CDR3 protein is CSARKYAEAFF. The CDR3, as DNA: TGCAGTGCTAGGAAGTACGCTGAAGCTTTCTTT.

This clonotype showed up many times. The chain couples TRBV29-1 to TRBJ2-7; TRBD1 might be the D (5 bases). The CDR3 has 12 amino acids. V gave up 5 bases and J gave up 5 bases, with 13 bases separating them. In germline, CDR1 is SQVTM, CDR2 ANQGSEA. The CDR3 bases are TGCAGCGTTCAGGGTATCTCGAACGAGCAGTACTTC. As protein: CSVQGISNEQYF.

The rearrangement uses TRBV29-1 and TRBJ1-1; TRBD1 agrees at 11 bases. CDR1 is SQVTM, CDR2 ANQGSEA, per germline. The CDR3 spans 15 residues. The trim removed 5 bases at V and 5 bases at J, leaving 10 bases unmatched. The CDR3 DNA reads TGCAGCGTTACATCACCGGGACAGGGGGGAACTGAAGCTTTCTTT. Residues: CSVTSPGQGGTEAFF.

A few counts support this clonotype. The rearrangement joins TRBV7-2 to TRBJ2-5; the D call may be TRBD1 or TRBD2 (5 bases each). This CDR3 spans 15 amino acids. Per germline, CDR1 SGHTA and CDR2 FQGNSA. V was shortened by 2 bases and J by 5 bases, with 15 bases between the two germline ends. This chain's CDR3 is CASSLRGTPGETQYF. The CDR3 bases are TGTGCCAGCAGCTTACGGGGCACCCCTGGGGAGACCCAGTACTTC.

This clonotype was counted between two and nine times. CDR3 in DNA: TGTGCCAGCAGCTCCCCCTCGGTAGCGGGAGGAGTCGGGGAGCTGTTTTTT. It translates to CASSSPSVAGGVGELFF. The chain couples TRBV3-1 to TRBJ2-2, with 10 positions matching TRBD2. J lost 7 bases, V lost 5 bases, and 13 bases had no gene match. CDR3 size: 17 residues. The germline CDR1 and CDR2 sequences are LGHDT and YNNKEL (reference sequence). The full variable domain, its missing parts supplied by reference TRBV3-1 and TRBJ2-2, is DTAVSQTPKYLVTQMGNDKSIKCEQNLGHDTMYWYKQDSKKFLKIMFSYNNKELIINETVPNRFSPKSPDKAHLNLHINSLELGDSAVYFCASSSPSVAGGVGELFFGEGSRLTVL.

This clonotype appeared a few times. A junction end diverges from the germline sequence, so it may reflect a read error. V usage is TRBV10-3 and J usage is TRBJ2-6, with 7 bases fitting TRBD2. The CDR3 has 15 amino acids. Per the germline V gene, CDR1 is ENHRY and CDR2 is SYGVKD. DNA for the CDR3: TGTGCCGGTTTCGGCGGGGGATCCGGGGCCAACGGCCTGACTTTC. This sequence encodes CAGFGGGSGANGLTF.

V is TRBV7-9 and J is TRBJ2-5, with 8 bases matching TRBD1. J lost 2 bases, V lost 5 bases, and 7 bases had no gene match. Per germline, CDR1 SEHNR and CDR2 FQNEAQ (reference sequence). The CDR3 extends over 15 amino acids. The CDR3 nucleotides are TGTGCCAGCAGCAAGGACAGGGTAGGACAAGAGACCCAGTACTTC. This encodes CASSKDRVGQETQYF.

V usage is TRBV9 and J usage is TRBJ1-3; D perhaps matches TRBD1 (5 bases). CDR1 and CDR2 from the germline V gene are SGDLS and YYNGEE. The length of the CDR3 is 16 residues. V lost 4 bases and J lost 2, with 16 bases in between. The CDR3 sequence is CASSSSGGNAGNTIYF. The CDR3 DNA follows: TGTGCCAGCAGCTCCTCGGGGGGGAACGCTGGAAACACCATATATTTT.

The chain recombines TRBV29-1 with TRBJ2-7; D may be TRBD2 (6 bases). Germline CDR1 reads SQVTM; CDR2 reads ANQGSEA. Trimming stripped 8 bases from V and 1 base from J, with 21 bases between. The CDR3 spans 15 residues. The CDR3: CSPPRPGGESYEQYF. DNA of the CDR3: TGCAGCCCACCCAGGCCTGGCGGGGAATCCTACGAGCAGTACTTC.

The rearrangement joins TRBV7-3 to TRBJ2-1; 10 positions match TRBD2. The length of the CDR3 is 17 residues. Trimming removed 5 bases from V and 6 bases from J; junction bases left unmatched: 13. Germline V gives CDR1 SGHTA, CDR2 FQGTGA. The CDR3 sequence is CASSPTPNSGGANEQFF. As DNA, the CDR3 is TGTGCCAGCAGCCCAACCCCTAACAGCGGGGGGGCCAATGAGCAGTTCTTC.

This clonotype was seen a few times. The chain has TRBV5-8 and TRBJ2-1; D is perhaps TRBD2 (5 bases). Germline lookup yields CDR1 SGHTS and CDR2 YDEGEE. The CDR3 runs to 16 residues. Trimming left V 5 bases short and J 8 bases short, with 23 bases between. The CDR3 here is CASRYRLSSIVDEQFF. The CDR3 coding sequence is TGTGCCAGCAGATATAGGCTGTCTAGCATCGTGGATGAGCAGTTCTTC. The whole variable domain, filled in from reference TRBV5-8 and TRBJ2-1, reads EAGVTQSPTHLIKTRGQQATLRCSPISGHTSVYWYQQALGLGLQFLLWYDEGEERNRGNFPPRFSGRQFPNYSSELNVNALELEDSALYLCASRYRLSSIVDEQFFGPGTRLTVL.

This clonotype was detected many times. This chain connects TRBV7-8 to TRBJ2-5, with TRBD1 matching 9 bases. This CDR3 spans 15 amino acids. Looked up from germline, CDR1 is SGHVS and CDR2 is FQNEAQ. The J segment lost 2 bases and the V segment lost 4 bases, leaving 5 bases of the junction unmatched. The DNA of the CDR3 is TGTGCCAGCAGCTGGGGACAGGGAGGGCAAGAGACCCAGTACTTC. Residues: CASSWGQGGQETQYF.

This clonotype was seen more than once but under ten times. CDR3 bases: TGCGCCAGCAGCCAGGGAGCGGGAGCCCTTTACAATGAGCAGTTCTTC. Amino acid sequence: CASSQGAGALYNEQFF. V is TRBV4-3 and J is TRBJ2-1; 8 bases map to TRBD2. CDR1 LGHNA and CDR2 YSLEER come from the germline V gene. Losses at the gene ends were 3 bases for V and 4 bases for J; bases not matched to a gene: 8. The CDR3 sequence is 16 residues long.